These 10 T cell receptor beta chains were all obtained from the same sample, sequenced in a study of T cells in Graves' hyperthyroidism and ophthalmopathy. TCR beta CDR3 region amplification was performed from RNA transcripts. The HTBI primer set was used in a first-round RT-PCR of the TCR CDR3. TCRdb reprocessed the multiplex PCR reads with MiXCR, giving one entry per CDR3 protein. The sample includes about 840,000 distinct CDR3 sequences, 35% to 40% of them seen just once. Sequencing was carried out using blood. These receptors were taken from a young man with Graves' hyperthyroidism.

This clonotype has a count of ten or more. V gene TRBV20-1 combines with J gene TRBJ2-5, with a tentative D call TRBD1 (6 bases). Germline V lookup: CDR1 DFQATT, CDR2 SNEGSKA (reference sequence). The CDR3 runs to 13 residues. The V end was cut by 5 bases, the J end by 1 base, with 11 bases between. This chain's CDR3 is CSASLTGQETQYF. The CDR3 nucleotides read TGCAGTGCTTCGTTGACAGGCCAAGAGACCCAGTACTTC.

V usage is TRBV2 and J usage is TRBJ2-7; possibly TRBD2 for D (6 bases). V was clipped by 1 base and J by 7 bases, with 17 bases between them. The CDR3 contains 15 residues. The V gene's germline CDR1 is SNHLY and CDR2 FYNNEI. This CDR3 is CASSEEGLGGLEQYF. The CDR3 DNA is TGTGCCAGCAGTGAAGAGGGACTTGGGGGTTTGGAGCAGTACTTC.

This clonotype was detected many times. This sequence joins TRBV29-1 and TRBJ2-5, with TRBD1 identical over 7 bases. The CDR3 contains 16 residues. Germline CDR1 reads SQVTM; CDR2 reads ANQGSEA. The junction had 13 bases not matched to a gene; V was cut back by 1 base and J by 5 bases. In DNA form, the CDR3 reads TGCAGCGTTGAAGGAAACCATGACAGGGCCGAGGAGACCCAGTACTTC. It translates to CSVEGNHDRAEETQYF.

There are a few counts of this clonotype. This chain uses TRBV7-9 with TRBJ2-7; D remains ambiguous. This CDR3 spans 13 amino acids. The germline V and J ends were trimmed by 8 bases and 5 bases, with 16 bases remaining between them. Germline assignment: CDR1 SEHNR and CDR2 FQNEAQ (reference sequence). The CDR3 is CASSPKTLDEQYF. CDR3 nucleotides: TGTGCCAGCTCACCTAAAACCTTGGACGAGCAGTACTTC.

This clonotype was seen more than once but under ten times. The rearrangement links TRBV5-1 to TRBJ2-7, with 7 bases lining up with TRBD1. Trimming took 4 bases from V and 0 from J; bases not matched to a gene: 4. This CDR3 is built from 14 residues. Germline assignment: CDR1 SGHRS and CDR2 YFSETQ. The CDR3 sequence: CASSVGTDSYEQYF. The CDR3 DNA reads TGCGCCAGCAGCGTCGGGACAGACTCCTACGAGCAGTACTTC.

The chain recombines TRBV6-2 or TRBV6-3 with TRBJ2-7; D uncertain. V was trimmed by 8 bases and J by 0 bases, leaving 5 bases between them. CDR3 length equals 11 residues. The germline V gene encodes CDR1 MNHEY and CDR2 SVGEGT. CDR3 loop: CASGYSYEQYF. The CDR3 bases are TGTGCCAGCGGGTACTCCTACGAGCAGTACTTC.

This clonotype was detected ten times or more. The chain has TRBV7-9 and TRBJ1-4; TRBD1 is a possible D gene (5 bases). This CDR3 has 14 amino acids. Germline values: CDR1 SEHNR, CDR2 FQNEAQ (reference sequence). V was trimmed by 7 bases and J by 8 bases, leaving 17 bases between them. The CDR3 sequence: CASTAGTEGEKLFF. CDR3 DNA sequence: TGTGCCAGCACCGCCGGGACCGAAGGGGAAAAACTGTTTTTT.

V usage is TRBV27 and J usage is TRBJ2-5; either TRBD1 or TRBD2 may fit D (5 bases each). V lost 6 bases and J 5 bases, leaving 19 bases between the germline ends. This CDR3 comprises 15 residues. Germline V gene lookup returns CDR1 MNHEY and CDR2 SMNVEV (reference sequence). Here the CDR3 DNA reads TGTGCCAGCAGCCCGCCGGGGTATGAGGGGGAGACCCAGTACTTC. This sequence encodes CASSPPGYEGETQYF.

The chain joins TRBV7-2 to TRBJ1-5, with a possible D match to TRBD1 (6 bases). V was pared by 5 bases and J by 0 bases, with 11 bases between. The CDR3 has 15 amino acids. In germline, CDR1 is SGHTA, CDR2 FQGNSA. CDR3 amino acids: CASSTTTGSNQPQHF. The DNA of the CDR3 is TGTGCCAGCAGCACAACGACAGGTAGCAATCAGCCCCAGCATTTT. Variable domain in full (rest from reference TRBV7-2 and TRBJ1-5): GAGVSQSPSNKVTEKGKDVELRCDPISGHTALYWYRQSLGQGLEFLIYFQGNSAPDKSGLPSDRFSAERTGGSVSTLTIQRTQQEDSAVYLCASSTTTGSNQPQHFGDGTRLSIL.

The CDR3 reads CATSKQGALGEQYF. CDR3 nucleotides: TGTGCCACCAGCAAACAGGGGGCACTTGGAGAGCAGTACTTC. The chain couples TRBV15 to TRBJ2-7; 9 positions agree with TRBD1. Germline assignment: CDR1 LNHNV and CDR2 YYDKDF (reference sequence). The CDR3 is made up of 14 amino acids. Trimming took 4 bases from V and 7 from J; bases not matched to a gene: 8. Full variable domain (rest looked up from reference TRBV15 and TRBJ2-7): DAMVIQNPRYQVTQFGKPVTLSCSQTLNHNVMYWYQQKSSQAPKLLFHYYDKDFNNEADTPDNFQSRRPNTSFCFLDIRSPGLGDTAMYLCATSKQGALGEQYFGPGTRLTVT.